Listed here are 23 T cell receptor beta chains from one sample, sequenced in a study of CD8 T cells in Susac syndrome. It was with random hexamers that about 0.45 to 1 ug RNA was reverse transcribed. TCRdb reprocessed the immunoSEQ multiplex PCR reads via MiXCR and lists one record per CDR3 protein. This table has just over 300,000 distinct CDR3 sequences, roughly nine tenths appearing once. Sequenced material: CD4+ T cells from PBMCs. The receptors were gathered from a human donor with multiple sclerosis.

V and J are TRBV12-5 and TRBJ1-1; D remains unclear. V lost 2 bases and J lost 8, with 9 bases in between. The CDR3 extends over 12 amino acids. CDR1 is LGHNT and CDR2 is FRNRAP in the germline V gene. Written as DNA, the CDR3 is TGTGCTAGTGGTTTGCGCCCGGAGGAAGCTTTCTTT. This translates into CASGLRPEEAFF. The whole variable domain, filled in from reference TRBV12-5 and TRBJ1-1, reads DARVTQTPRHKVTEMGQEVTMRCQPILGHNTVFWYRQTMMQGLELLAYFRNRAPLDDSGMPKDRFSAEMPDATLATLKIQPSEPRDSAVYFCASGLRPEEAFFGQGTRLTVV.

The genes are TRBV7-2 and TRBJ2-1; 10 bases are a match to TRBD1. V was clipped by 5 bases and J by 6 bases; unmatched bases: 4. This CDR3 spans 14 amino acids. Germline V gene sequence: CDR1 SGHTA, CDR2 FQGNSA. CDR3 residues: CASSPDRGSNEQFF. CDR3 nucleotide sequence: TGTGCCAGCAGCCCGGACAGGGGGTCCAATGAGCAGTTCTTC. Filled out from reference TRBV7-2 and TRBJ2-1, the complete variable domain reads GAGVSQSPSNKVTEKGKDVELRCDPISGHTALYWYRQSLGQGLEFLIYFQGNSAPDKSGLPSDRFSAERTGGSVSTLTIQRTQQEDSAVYLCASSPDRGSNEQFFGPGTRLTVL.

This chain joins TRBV7-9 and TRBJ1-1; a weak D match, TRBD1 (5 bases). The CDR3 spans 15 residues. The germline gives CDR1 SEHNR, CDR2 FQNEAQ (reference sequence). V was cut by 3 bases and J by 3 bases, with 14 bases left in between. The chain's CDR3 is CASSFRGRVDTEAFF. CDR3 in DNA: TGTGCCAGCAGCTTCCGGGGCAGGGTGGACACTGAAGCTTTCTTT.

The gene calls are TRBV6-2 or TRBV6-3 and TRBJ2-6, with D possibly matching TRBD2 (6 bases). Trimming took 2 bases from V and 0 from J, leaving 17 bases between them. This CDR3 contains 19 residues. Germline loops: CDR1 MNHEY, CDR2 SVGEGT. The CDR3 DNA follows: TGTGCCAGCAGTTACAAACGGGGAGGCGAAATCTCTGGGGCCAACGTCCTGACTTTC. It encodes CASSYKRGGEISGANVLTF.

The CDR3 region has the DNA TGTGCCAGCACCGGGGAGGTAAGGCATGAGCAGTTCTTC. Protein sequence: CASTGEVRHEQFF. This sequence joins TRBV25-1 and TRBJ2-1; perhaps TRBD2 as D (6 bases). Germline V lookup: CDR1 MGHDK, CDR2 SYGVNS. The CDR3 sequence is 13 residues long. The V and J ends lost 7 bases and 8 bases respectively, with 15 bases between them.

The CDR3 coding sequence is TGTGCCAGCAGCCAAATGGGACAGGGTCGAGGTCCCTATGGCTACACCTTC. Translating gives CASSQMGQGRGPYGYTF. This chain connects TRBV4-2 to TRBJ1-2; TRBD1 matches at 9 bases. The V gene end was trimmed by 2 bases and the J gene end by 4 bases; junction bases not matched to a gene: 11. The CDR3 is 17 amino acids. Germline V gene data show CDR1 as LGHNA and CDR2 as YNFKEQ.

The V gene is TRBV7-9, the J gene TRBJ2-2; D not certain. Germline V gene data show CDR1 as SEHNR and CDR2 as FQNEAQ (reference sequence). The V end lost 6 bases, the J end lost 0 bases, and 20 bases lay between the germline ends. This CDR3 has 18 amino acids. Written as DNA, the CDR3 is TGTGCCAGCAGACGAACAGAAACATACTTTTCGAACACCGGGGAGCTGTTTTTT. It codes for CASRRTETYFSNTGELFF.

This chain connects TRBV10-3 to TRBJ1-2, with D perhaps TRBD1 (5 bases). Between the trimmed V and J ends, which lost 3 bases and 5 bases, there was a span of 7 bases. CDR1 and CDR2 (germline): ENHRY, SYGVKD. This CDR3 is built from 12 residues. The DNA of the CDR3 is TGTGCCATCAGTGAAGGGGAGTATGGCTACACCTTC. Translation: CAISEGEYGYTF.

V gene TRBV9 combines with J gene TRBJ2-5; TRBD1 matches 8 bases. J gave up 2 bases and V 0 bases, and 3 bases lay outside the gene matches. CDR1 and CDR2 from the germline V gene are SGDLS and YYNGEE. This CDR3 is 15 amino acids long. CDR3: CASSVGDRTQETQYF. As DNA, the CDR3 is TGTGCCAGCAGCGTAGGGGACAGGACACAAGAGACCCAGTACTTC.

This clonotype was observed a few times. This rearrangement joins TRBV6-2 or TRBV6-3 to TRBJ1-1; TRBD1 agrees at 9 bases. V lost 4 bases, J lost 11 bases, and 8 bases stayed unmatched. The CDR3 length is 13 residues. Germline V lookup: CDR1 MNHEY, CDR2 SVGEGT. DNA of the CDR3: TGTGCCAGCAGTTTAACAGGGGGCTCGGCGGCTTTCTTT. Residues: CASSLTGGSAAFF.

The J gene is TRBJ1-5, the V gene TRBV19, with D possibly TRBD1 on 6 matching bases. V shed 3 bases and J shed 4 bases, with 19 bases lying between them. This CDR3 is 17 amino acids long. Germline loops: CDR1 LNHDA, CDR2 SQIVND (reference sequence). The CDR3 protein is CASSITQGNVGNQPQHF. CDR3 in DNA: TGTGCCAGTAGTATCACACAGGGTAATGTGGGAAATCAGCCCCAGCATTTT.

The J gene is TRBJ1-1, the V gene TRBV4-1, with D possibly TRBD1 on 5 matching bases. The CDR3 covers 13 residues. The V and J ends lost 4 bases and 4 bases respectively, with 10 bases between them. Germline V gene lookup returns CDR1 MGHRA and CDR2 YSYEKL. CDR3 residues: CASSRGVTTEAFF. The CDR3, as DNA: TGCGCCAGCAGCCGAGGGGTAACCACTGAAGCTTTCTTT.

The chain has TRBV6-6 and TRBJ2-5, with no clear D. The CDR3 sequence is 14 residues long. Germline loops: CDR1 MNHNY, CDR2 SVGAGI (reference sequence). V was trimmed by 6 bases and J by 2 bases, leaving 13 bases between them. The CDR3: CASRPGRQQETQYF. The CDR3 coding sequence is TGTGCCAGCAGACCAGGACGGCAACAAGAGACCCAGTACTTC.

The chain is built from TRBV14 and TRBJ2-4; weak D call: TRBD2 (6 bases). The germline gives CDR1 SGHDN, CDR2 FVKESK. V was trimmed by 0 bases and J by 5 bases, leaving 11 bases between them. There are 15 residues in the CDR3. The CDR3 is CASSQEGGFENIQYF. The CDR3 DNA sequence: TGTGCCAGCAGCCAAGAGGGGGGTTTCGAAAACATTCAGTACTTC. The full variable domain, completed using reference TRBV14 and TRBJ2-4, is EAGVTQFPSHSVIEKGQTVTLRCDPISGHDNLYWYRRVMGKEIKFLLHFVKESKQDESGMPNNRFLAERTGGTYSTLKVQPAELEDSGVYFCASSQEGGFENIQYFGAGTRLSVL.

The genes are TRBV20-1 and TRBJ1-2; TRBD1 matches 10 bases. In germline, CDR1 is DFQATT, CDR2 SNEGSKA (reference sequence). CDR3 length: 13 amino acids. Trimming cost V 5 bases and J 7 bases; bases outside gene matches: 7. The CDR3 nucleotides read TGCAGTGCTTCCGGGACAGGGGTCGGTGGCTACACCTTC. Translation gives CSASGTGVGGYTF.

This chain joins TRBV7-9 and TRBJ2-5; no firm D call. The CDR3 extends over 15 amino acids. V lost 4 bases and J lost 2, with 14 bases in between. Germline CDR1 reads SEHNR; CDR2 reads FQNEAQ (reference sequence). The CDR3 DNA follows: TGTGCCAGCAGCTCCGAAGGAAGGTCTCAAGAGACCCAGTACTTC. It specifies CASSSEGRSQETQYF.

This clonotype was picked up one time. The chain uses TRBV7-3 and TRBJ2-1; 12 nucleotides agree with TRBD2. Germline trimming cut 5 bases from V and 6 bases from J; bases unmatched to any gene: 5. Germline values: CDR1 SGHTA, CDR2 FQGTGA. The CDR3 consists of 15 residues. The CDR3 DNA is TGTGCCAGCAGCCCACCTAGCGGGGGGGCCAATGAGCAGTTCTTC. It specifies CASSPPSGGANEQFF.

The chain carries TRBV29-1 and TRBJ1-2, with unresolved D. The CDR3 loop spans 11 amino acids. From germline, CDR1 is SQVTM and CDR2 ANQGSEA. V lost 7 bases and J 8 bases, leaving 14 bases between the germline ends. CDR3: CSDSIGSGYTF. In DNA form, the CDR3 reads TGCAGCGACTCAATCGGGTCAGGCTACACCTTC.

The count of this clonotype is one. The chain combines TRBV7-8 with TRBJ2-3; 9 bases agree with TRBD1. Germline CDR1 is SGHVS and CDR2 is FQNEAQ. V shed 5 bases, J shed 0 bases, and the junction held 9 bases outside the gene matches. This CDR3 has 17 amino acids. The CDR3: CASSAQGATFSTDTQYF. The CDR3 region has the DNA TGTGCCAGCAGCGCACAGGGGGCTACTTTCAGCACAGATACGCAGTATTTT.

The rearrangement links TRBV5-1 to TRBJ2-3; D possibly matches TRBD1 or TRBD2 (6 bases each). This CDR3 is 15 amino acids long. The germline V gene encodes CDR1 SGHRS and CDR2 YFSETQ. V was trimmed by 4 bases and J by 0 bases, leaving 12 bases between them. CDR3 region: CASSAQGGSTDTQYF. The CDR3 DNA is TGCGCCAGCAGCGCACAGGGAGGAAGCACAGATACGCAGTATTTT.

The chain has TRBV5-6 and TRBJ1-6; the D gene is possibly TRBD1 (5 bases). V lost 0 bases, J lost 0 bases, and 10 bases lay in between. Germline lookup yields CDR1 SGHDT and CDR2 YYEEEE. The CDR3 sequence is 17 residues long. The CDR3 DNA reads as TGTGCCAGCAGCTTGGTGGACGGGGGCTCCTATAATTCACCCCTCCACTTT. Protein: CASSLVDGGSYNSPLHF.

The chain uses TRBV7-9 and TRBJ2-7; TRBD2 is a possible D gene (5 bases). Per germline, CDR1 SEHNR and CDR2 FQNEAQ (reference sequence). The length of the CDR3 is 16 residues. The V end lost 0 bases, the J end lost 2 bases, and 14 bases lay between the germline ends. The CDR3: CASSLAMIDGTYEQYF. The CDR3 coding sequence is TGTGCCAGCAGCTTAGCCATGATTGACGGGACCTACGAGCAGTACTTC.

This chain joins TRBV5-1 and TRBJ2-5; no clear D. The V and J ends lost 0 bases and 2 bases respectively, with 17 bases between them. Germline V gene sequence: CDR1 SGHRS, CDR2 YFSETQ. CDR3 length: 17 amino acids. The CDR3 nucleotides read TGCGCCAGCAGCTTGGAACCAGGTTCGCCCCTTCAAGAGACCCAGTACTTC. Its translation is CASSLEPGSPLQETQYF.